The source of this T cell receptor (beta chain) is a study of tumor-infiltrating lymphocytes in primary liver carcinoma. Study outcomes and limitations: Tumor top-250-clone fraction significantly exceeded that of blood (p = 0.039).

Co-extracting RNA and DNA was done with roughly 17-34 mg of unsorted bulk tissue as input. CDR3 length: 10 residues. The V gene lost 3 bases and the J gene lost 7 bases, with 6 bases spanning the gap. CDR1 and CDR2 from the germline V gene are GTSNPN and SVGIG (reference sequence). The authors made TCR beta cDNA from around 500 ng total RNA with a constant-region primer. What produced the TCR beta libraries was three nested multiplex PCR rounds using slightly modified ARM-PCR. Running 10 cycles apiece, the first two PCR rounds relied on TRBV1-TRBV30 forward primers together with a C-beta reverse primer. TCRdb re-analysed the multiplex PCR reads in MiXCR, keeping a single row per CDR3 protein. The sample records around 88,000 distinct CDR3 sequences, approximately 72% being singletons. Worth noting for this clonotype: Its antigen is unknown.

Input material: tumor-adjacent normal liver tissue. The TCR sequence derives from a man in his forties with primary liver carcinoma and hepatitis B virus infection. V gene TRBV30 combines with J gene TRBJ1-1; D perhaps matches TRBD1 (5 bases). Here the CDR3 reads CAWSDSEAFF. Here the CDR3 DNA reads TGTGCCTGGAGCGACAGTGAAGCTTTCTTT.